These T cell receptor beta chains were read from a single sample in a study of neoadjuvant nivolumab and ipilimumab in lung cancer. Assay: immunoSEQ multiplex PCR; the TCRdb copy retains only in-frame clones and omits some. Among tens of thousands of clones listed, roughly 90% were seen once. The sequencing used peripheral blood, collected after neoadjuvant nivolumab, alone or with ipilimumab, at or shortly before surgery. The receptors originated from an adult with non-small cell lung cancer. Both conserved end residues are part of each CDR3. The D gene is left open where the match is weak. Expanded clones are given a class, and other clones once, few, many or no size at all.

size: -; J: TRBJ1-5; V: TRBV5-1; D: TRBD1; CDR3: CASSLGTGPQNQPQHF; DNA: TGCGCCAGCAGCTTGGGGACAGGGCCCCAAAATCAGCCCCAGCATTTT
size: -; J: TRBJ1-2; V: TRBV5-4; D: -; CDR3: CAGTGHSNYGYTF; DNA: TGTGCCGGCACCGGACACTCCAACTATGGCTACACCTTC
size: -; J: TRBJ1-2; V: TRBV5-1; D: -; CDR3: CASSWGPTDYGYTF; DNA: TGCGCCAGCAGCTGGGGCCCTACGGACTATGGCTACACCTTC
size: -; J: TRBJ2-2; V: TRBV29-1; D: TRBD2; CDR3: CSVRLAGGPGELFF; DNA: TGCAGCGTTCGTCTAGCGGGGGGGCCCGGGGAGCTGTTTTTT
size: -; J: TRBJ1-3; V: TRBV6-1; D: -; CDR3: CASSLDLSGNTIYF; DNA: TGTGCCAGCAGTTTGGACCTCTCTGGAAACACCATATATTTT
size: -; J: TRBJ2-4; V: TRBV15; D: -; CDR3: CATSRGRGAQAKNIQYF; DNA: TGTGCCACCAGCAGAGGCAGGGGCGCACAAGCCAAAAACATTCAGTACTTC
size: -; J: TRBJ2-7; V: TRBV18; D: TRBD1; CDR3: CASFRDRVSEQYF; DNA: TGTGCCAGCTTCCGGGACAGGGTATCCGAGCAGTACTTC
size: -; J: TRBJ1-1; V: TRBV5-6; D: -; CDR3: CASRATAMNTEAFF; DNA: TGTGCCAGCAGGGCTACAGCTATGAACACTGAAGCTTTCTTT
size: -; J: TRBJ1-1; V: TRBV27; D: -; CDR3: CASRIGVNTEAFF; DNA: TGTGCCAGCAGAATCGGGGTGAACACTGAAGCTTTCTTT
size: -; J: TRBJ2-7; V: TRBV6-5; D: -; CDR3: CASSAATSSYEQYF; DNA: TGTGCCAGCAGTGCGGCCACGAGCTCCTACGAGCAGTACTTC
size: -; J: TRBJ1-2; V: TRBV7-9; D: -; CDR3: CASSPTGGEGGYTF; DNA: TGTGCCAGCAGCCCGACAGGCGGGGAGGGTGGCTACACCTTC
size: -; J: TRBJ2-5; V: TRBV7-6; D: TRBD2; CDR3: CASSLGLAGDETQYF; DNA: TGTGCCAGCAGCTTGGGACTAGCGGGAGATGAGACCCAGTACTTC
size: -; J: TRBJ2-7; V: TRBV7-9; D: TRBD1; CDR3: CASSLAVSGQGHEQYF; DNA: TGTGCCAGCAGCTTAGCGGTGTCAGGACAGGGTCACGAGCAGTACTTC
size: -; J: TRBJ2-2; V: TRBV2; D: TRBD1; CDR3: CASRGQGSFAGELFF; DNA: TGTGCCAGCAGGGGACAGGGGTCTTTCGCCGGGGAGCTGTTTTTT
size: -; J: TRBJ1-1; V: TRBV5-5; D: -; CDR3: CASSGGNLNTEAFF; DNA: TGTGCCAGCAGCGGGGGAAACCTGAACACTGAAGCTTTCTTT
size: -; J: TRBJ2-2; V: TRBV5-1; D: -; CDR3: CASSLWLGTGELFF; DNA: TGCGCCAGCAGCTTGTGGCTGGGCACCGGGGAGCTGTTTTTT
size: -; J: TRBJ2-3; V: TRBV2; D: TRBD1; CDR3: CASSRGQVTADTQYF; DNA: TGTGCCAGCAGCCGCGGACAGGTGACGGCAGATACGCAGTATTTT
size: once; J: TRBJ2-7; V: TRBV5-1; D: TRBD1; CDR3: CASSFRQGSYEQYF; DNA: TGCGCCAGCAGCTTCCGACAGGGGTCCTACGAGCAGTACTTC
size: -; J: TRBJ2-5; V: TRBV2; D: -; CDR3: CASQQGGTQYF; DNA: TGTGCCAGCCAACAAGGGGGGACCCAGTACTTC
size: -; J: TRBJ2-7; V: TRBV30; D: -; CDR3: CAGIRVGITYEQYF; DNA: TGTGCCGGTATAAGGGTTGGGATAACCTACGAGCAGTACTTC
size: -; J: TRBJ2-3; V: TRBV5-1; D: -; CDR3: CASSLAGERGTQYF; DNA: TGCGCCAGCAGCTTGGCCGGGGAGCGAGGTACGCAGTATTTT
size: -; J: TRBJ2-5; V: TRBV6-6; D: -; CDR3: CASGRGGPWGQETQYF; DNA: TGTGCCAGCGGAAGAGGAGGGCCCTGGGGGCAAGAGACCCAGTACTTC
size: once; J: TRBJ2-2; V: TRBV6-6; D: -; CDR3: CASRNTGELFF; DNA: TGTGCCAGCAGGAACACCGGGGAGCTGTTTTTT